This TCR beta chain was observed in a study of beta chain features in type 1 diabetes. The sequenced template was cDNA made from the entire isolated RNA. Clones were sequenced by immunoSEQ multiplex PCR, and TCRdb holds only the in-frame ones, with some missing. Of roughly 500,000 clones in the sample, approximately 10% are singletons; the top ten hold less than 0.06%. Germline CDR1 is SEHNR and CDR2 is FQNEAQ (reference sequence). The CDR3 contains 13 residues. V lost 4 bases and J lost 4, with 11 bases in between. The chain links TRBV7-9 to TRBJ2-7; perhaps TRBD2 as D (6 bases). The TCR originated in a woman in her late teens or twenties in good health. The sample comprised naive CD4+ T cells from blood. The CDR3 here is CASSSTGVYEQYV. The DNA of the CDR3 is TGTGCCAGCAGCTCCACGGGAGTATACGAGCAGTACGTC.